These T cell receptor beta chains were read from a single sample in a study of cytomegalovirus exposure and HLA in healthy donors. Generated by immunoSEQ multiplex PCR, the TCRdb table keeps only in-frame clones and is missing some. Seen here are approximately 210,000 clones, around 88% observed once, and the top ten hold around 3%. Sequencing used PBMCs. The source of these receptors is a woman between 18 and 29 years old in good health and CMV-seronegative. The conserved cysteine and the conserved F or W are not part of the CDR3 here. A D gene is named only where the DNA matches it firmly. Some rows have no size entry. The others give once, few or many, or a class for an expanded clone.

>TRBV14|.|TRBJ1-2|.
ASSQDRAPGYGYT
>TRBV5-1|.|TRBJ2-7|.
ASSLEGGFEQY
>TRBV11-1|.|TRBJ2-2|.
ASSLLGGTGELF
>TRBV11-2|TRBD2|TRBJ2-7|.
ASSRGAGGLYEQY
>TRBV6-1|.|TRBJ1-1|.
ASSEANSPNTEAF
>TRBV5-4|TRBD1|TRBJ2-7|.
ASSKPGQYIEQY
>TRBV5-4|TRBD2|TRBJ2-5|.
ASSSPREAETQY
>TRBV28|.|TRBJ1-2|.
ASSLIGTLGRGYT
>TRBV18|.|TRBJ2-2|.
ASSPPNSQNTGELF
>TRBV6-6|TRBD2|TRBJ2-7|few
ASSHASRDYYEQY
>TRBV4-1|.|TRBJ2-7|.
ASSQELASSSYEQY
>TRBV5-1|.|TRBJ2-5|once
ASSLGGANQETQY
>TRBV7-8|TRBD1|TRBJ1-2|.
ASSLGQGVSSFGYT
>TRBV27|TRBD2|TRBJ2-7|once
ASSSELAGRPYEQY
>TRBV4-3|.|TRBJ2-7|.
ASSQSGGYEQY
>TRBV28|.|TRBJ1-2|.
ASSLRGYGYT
>TRBV11-2|TRBD2|TRBJ2-5|.
ASSRGVGETQY
>TRBV27|TRBD2|TRBJ2-1|.
ASSYDSGSSYNEQF
>TRBV19|TRBD1|TRBJ2-7|few
ASSMRDRGLYEQY
>TRBV2|.|TRBJ1-1|once
ASSEEQGGANTEAF
>TRBV10-3|TRBD2|TRBJ2-1|.
AIGGVPSYNEQF
>TRBV5-1|.|TRBJ1-2|.
ASSLADTGYGYT
>TRBV7-6|.|TRBJ2-2|.
ASSLGALPGELF
>TRBV6-1|.|TRBJ2-1|.
ASSEGVDLHYNEQF
>TRBV2|TRBD1|TRBJ2-2|.
ASSDEGARNTGELF
>TRBV6-6|.|TRBJ2-3|.
ATLPGGSTDAQY
>TRBV6-1|.|TRBJ1-2|.
ASSEAPSGYT
>TRBV10-3|TRBD1|TRBJ2-7|.
AISQTRQGGDEQY
>TRBV4-1|.|TRBJ2-3|.
ASSQDGGGSGGDTQY
>TRBV9|.|TRBJ1-3|.
ASSVPSPGNTIY
>TRBV6-1|.|TRBJ2-2|.
ASSEMFHMGGTGELF